This T cell receptor (beta chain) was obtained from a study of PD-L1 blockade in urothelial cancer. Clones were read by immunoSEQ multiplex PCR, and TCRdb kept only the in-frame ones, dropping some. There are 70,000 to 90,000 clones in the sample; 85% occur only once, and about 15% lies in the top ten. The time point denotes: pretreatment peripheral blood. The CDR3 covers 15 residues. Germline V lookup: CDR1 SGDLS, CDR2 YYNGEE. Trimming took off 4 bases at V and 0 bases at J, with 14 bases between the two ends. This sequence originates from a man aged 55 to 70 with urothelial cancer. The chain employs TRBV9 and TRBJ2-7; perhaps TRBD2 as D (5 bases). This specimen consisted of PBMCs, obtained around atezolizumab (anti-PD-L1) treatment. CDR3 DNA sequence: TGTGCCAGCAGCCCCGGTAGCGTAAGCTCCTACGAGCAGTACTTC. Translated, it gives CASSPGSVSSYEQYF. Full variable domain (rest looked up from reference TRBV9 and TRBJ2-7): DSGVTQTPKHLITATGQRVTLRCSPRSGDLSVYWYQQSLDQGLQFLIQYYNGEERAKGNILERFSAQQFPDLHSELNLSSLELGDSALYFCASSPGSVSSYEQYFGPGTRLTVT.